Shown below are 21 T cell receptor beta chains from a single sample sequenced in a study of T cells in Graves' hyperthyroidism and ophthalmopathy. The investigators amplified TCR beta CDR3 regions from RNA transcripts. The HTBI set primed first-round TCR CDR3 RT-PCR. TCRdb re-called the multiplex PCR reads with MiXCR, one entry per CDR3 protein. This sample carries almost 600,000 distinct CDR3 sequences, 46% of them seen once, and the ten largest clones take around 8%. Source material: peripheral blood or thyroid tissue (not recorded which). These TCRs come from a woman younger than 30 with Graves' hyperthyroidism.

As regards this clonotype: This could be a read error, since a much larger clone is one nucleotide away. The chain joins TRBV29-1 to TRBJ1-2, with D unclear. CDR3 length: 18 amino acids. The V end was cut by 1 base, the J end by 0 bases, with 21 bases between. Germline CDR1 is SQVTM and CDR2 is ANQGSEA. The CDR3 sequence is CSVEGPKPYTYSNYGYTF. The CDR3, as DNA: TGCAGCGTTGAAGGGCCAAAACCCTACACATACTCTAACTATGGCTACACCTTC. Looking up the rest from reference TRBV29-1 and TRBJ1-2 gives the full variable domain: SAVISQKPSRDICQRGTSLTIQCQVDSQVTMMFWYRQQPGQSLTLIATANQGSEATYESGFVIDKFPISRPNLTFSTLTVSNMSPEDSSIYLCSVEGPKPYTYSNYGYTFGSGTRLTVV.

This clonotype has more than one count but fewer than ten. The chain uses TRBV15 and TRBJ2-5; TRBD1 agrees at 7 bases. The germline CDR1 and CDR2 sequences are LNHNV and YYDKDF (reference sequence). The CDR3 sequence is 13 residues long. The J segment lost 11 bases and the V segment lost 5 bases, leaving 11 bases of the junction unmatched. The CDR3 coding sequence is TGTGCCACCAGCCATAACAGGGGAGATGAGCAGTACTTC. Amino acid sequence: CATSHNRGDEQYF.

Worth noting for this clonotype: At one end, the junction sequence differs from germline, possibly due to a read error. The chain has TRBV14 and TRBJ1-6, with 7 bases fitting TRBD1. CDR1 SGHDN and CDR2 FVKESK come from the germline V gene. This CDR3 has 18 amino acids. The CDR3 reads CAGSQEYETGKGYSPLHF. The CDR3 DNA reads TGTGCCGGCAGCCAAGAGTACGAGACAGGGAAGGGTTATTCACCCCTCCACTTT.

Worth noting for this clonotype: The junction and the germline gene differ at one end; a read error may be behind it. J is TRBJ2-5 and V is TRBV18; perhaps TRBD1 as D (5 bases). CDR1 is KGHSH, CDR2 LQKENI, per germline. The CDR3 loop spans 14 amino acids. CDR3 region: CASSPQVSQETQYF. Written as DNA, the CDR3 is TGTGCCAGCTCGCCACAGGTTTCCCAAGAGACCCAGTACTTC.

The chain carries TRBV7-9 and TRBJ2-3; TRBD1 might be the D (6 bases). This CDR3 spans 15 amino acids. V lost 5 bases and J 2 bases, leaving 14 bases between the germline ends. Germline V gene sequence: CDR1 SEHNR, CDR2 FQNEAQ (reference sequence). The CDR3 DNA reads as TGTGCCAGCAGCCGAACCTGGACAGACACAGATACGCAGTATTTT. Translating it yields CASSRTWTDTDTQYF.

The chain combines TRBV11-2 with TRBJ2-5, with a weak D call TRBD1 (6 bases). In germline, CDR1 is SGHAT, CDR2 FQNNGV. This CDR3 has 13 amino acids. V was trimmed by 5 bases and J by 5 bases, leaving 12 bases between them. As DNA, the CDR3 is TGTGCCAGCAGCAGAAACAGGGATGAGACCCAGTACTTC. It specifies CASSRNRDETQYF.

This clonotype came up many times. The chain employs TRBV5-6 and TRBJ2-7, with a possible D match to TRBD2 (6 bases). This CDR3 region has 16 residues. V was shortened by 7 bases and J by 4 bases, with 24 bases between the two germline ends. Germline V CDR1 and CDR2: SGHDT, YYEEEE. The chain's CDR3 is CASATSLRGSLYEQYF. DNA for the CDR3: TGTGCCAGCGCCACATCTTTGCGGGGCTCATTGTACGAGCAGTACTTC.

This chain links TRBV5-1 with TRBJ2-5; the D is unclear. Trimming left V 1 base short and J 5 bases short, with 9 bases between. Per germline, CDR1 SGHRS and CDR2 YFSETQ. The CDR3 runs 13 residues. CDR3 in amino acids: CASSLSGYETQYF. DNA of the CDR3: TGCGCCAGCAGCTTGTCAGGCTACGAGACCCAGTACTTC.

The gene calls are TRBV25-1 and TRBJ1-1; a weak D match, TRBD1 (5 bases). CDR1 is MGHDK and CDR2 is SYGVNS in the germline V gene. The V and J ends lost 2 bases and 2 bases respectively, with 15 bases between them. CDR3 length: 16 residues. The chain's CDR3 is CASSEAAGRRNTEAFF. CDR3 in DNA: TGTGCCAGCAGTGAAGCGGCGGGACGGCGAAACACTGAAGCTTTCTTT.

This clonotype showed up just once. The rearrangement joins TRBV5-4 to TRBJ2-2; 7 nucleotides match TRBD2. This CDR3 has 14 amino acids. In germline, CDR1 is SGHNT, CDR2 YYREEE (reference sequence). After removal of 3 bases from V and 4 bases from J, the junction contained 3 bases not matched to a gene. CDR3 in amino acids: CASSWLAVTGELFF. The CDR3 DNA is TGTGCCAGCAGCTGGCTAGCGGTCACCGGGGAGCTGTTTTTT.

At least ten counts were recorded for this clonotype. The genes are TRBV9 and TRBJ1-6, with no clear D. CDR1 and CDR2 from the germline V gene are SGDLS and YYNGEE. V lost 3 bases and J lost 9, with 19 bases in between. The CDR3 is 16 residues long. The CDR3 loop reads CASSAGDSGSRSPLHF. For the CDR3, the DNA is TGTGCCAGCAGCGCGGGTGATAGCGGGTCTCGTTCACCCCTCCACTTT.

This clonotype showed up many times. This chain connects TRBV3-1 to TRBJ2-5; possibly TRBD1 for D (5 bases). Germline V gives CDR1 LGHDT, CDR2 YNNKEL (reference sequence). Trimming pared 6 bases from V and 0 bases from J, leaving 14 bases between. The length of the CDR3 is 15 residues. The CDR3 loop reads CASSPPGRNQETQYF. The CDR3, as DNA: TGTGCCAGCAGTCCGCCAGGGCGGAACCAAGAGACCCAGTACTTC.

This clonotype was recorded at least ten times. The CDR3 protein is CASSLTVGMGQPQHF. The DNA for the CDR3 is TGCGCCAGCAGCTTGACAGTTGGTATGGGTCAGCCCCAGCATTTT. The rearrangement joins TRBV5-1 to TRBJ1-5; no firm D call. V lost 1 base to trimming and J lost 6 bases, with 14 bases between them. CDR3 length: 15 residues. Germline CDR1 is SGHRS and CDR2 is YFSETQ.

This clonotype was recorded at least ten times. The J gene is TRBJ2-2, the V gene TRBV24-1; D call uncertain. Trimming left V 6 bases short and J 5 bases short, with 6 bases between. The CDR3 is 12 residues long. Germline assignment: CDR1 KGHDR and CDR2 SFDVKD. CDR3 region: CATSIWTGELFF. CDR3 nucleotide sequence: TGTGCCACCAGTATATGGACCGGGGAGCTGTTTTTT.

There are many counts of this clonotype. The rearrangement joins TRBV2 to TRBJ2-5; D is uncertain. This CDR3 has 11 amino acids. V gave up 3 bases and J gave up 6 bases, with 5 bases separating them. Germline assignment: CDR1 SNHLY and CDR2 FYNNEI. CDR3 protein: CASSDVKTQYF. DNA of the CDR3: TGTGCCAGCAGTGACGTGAAGACCCAGTACTTC.

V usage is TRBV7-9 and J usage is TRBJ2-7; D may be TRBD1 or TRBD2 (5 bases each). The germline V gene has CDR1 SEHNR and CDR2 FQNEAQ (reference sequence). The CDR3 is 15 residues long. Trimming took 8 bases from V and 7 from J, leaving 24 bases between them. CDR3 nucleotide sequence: TGTGCCAGCGGAGGCTGGCAGGGCGGCTACAATGAGCAGTACTTC. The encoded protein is CASGGWQGGYNEQYF.

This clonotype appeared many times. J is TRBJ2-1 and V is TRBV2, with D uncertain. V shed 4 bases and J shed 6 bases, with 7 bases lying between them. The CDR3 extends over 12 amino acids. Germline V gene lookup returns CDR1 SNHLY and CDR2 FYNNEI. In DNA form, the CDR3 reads TGTGCCAGCAGTGTAGAGAGCAATGAGCAGTTCTTC. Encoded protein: CASSVESNEQFF.

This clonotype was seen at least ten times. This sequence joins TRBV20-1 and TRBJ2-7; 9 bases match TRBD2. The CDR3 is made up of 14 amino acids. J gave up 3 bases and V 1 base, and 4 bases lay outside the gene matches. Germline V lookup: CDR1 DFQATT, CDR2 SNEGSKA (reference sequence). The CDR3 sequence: CSARVTSGGYEQYF. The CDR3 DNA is TGCAGTGCTAGAGTGACTAGCGGAGGCTACGAGCAGTACTTC.

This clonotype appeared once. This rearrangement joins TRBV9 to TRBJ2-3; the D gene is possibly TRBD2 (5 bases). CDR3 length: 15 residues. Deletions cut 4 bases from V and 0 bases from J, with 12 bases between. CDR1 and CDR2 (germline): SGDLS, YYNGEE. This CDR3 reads CASSYYGISTDTQYF. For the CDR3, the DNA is TGTGCCAGCAGCTATTACGGGATTAGCACAGATACGCAGTATTTT.

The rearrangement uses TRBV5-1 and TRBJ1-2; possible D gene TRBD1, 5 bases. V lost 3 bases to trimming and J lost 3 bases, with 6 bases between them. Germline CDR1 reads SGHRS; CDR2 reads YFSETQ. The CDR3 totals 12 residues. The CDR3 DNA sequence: TGCGCCAGCAGCTGGGGGGACTATGGCTACACCTTC. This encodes CASSWGDYGYTF.

The CDR3 region is CAITPGGIEAFF. CDR3 bases: TGTGCCATCACCCCAGGCGGGATCGAAGCTTTCTTT. The chain combines TRBV10-3 with TRBJ1-1, with D hard to call. The length of the CDR3 is 12 residues. CDR1 is ENHRY, CDR2 SYGVKD, per germline. Trimming removed 7 bases at V and 8 bases at J, with 14 bases between.